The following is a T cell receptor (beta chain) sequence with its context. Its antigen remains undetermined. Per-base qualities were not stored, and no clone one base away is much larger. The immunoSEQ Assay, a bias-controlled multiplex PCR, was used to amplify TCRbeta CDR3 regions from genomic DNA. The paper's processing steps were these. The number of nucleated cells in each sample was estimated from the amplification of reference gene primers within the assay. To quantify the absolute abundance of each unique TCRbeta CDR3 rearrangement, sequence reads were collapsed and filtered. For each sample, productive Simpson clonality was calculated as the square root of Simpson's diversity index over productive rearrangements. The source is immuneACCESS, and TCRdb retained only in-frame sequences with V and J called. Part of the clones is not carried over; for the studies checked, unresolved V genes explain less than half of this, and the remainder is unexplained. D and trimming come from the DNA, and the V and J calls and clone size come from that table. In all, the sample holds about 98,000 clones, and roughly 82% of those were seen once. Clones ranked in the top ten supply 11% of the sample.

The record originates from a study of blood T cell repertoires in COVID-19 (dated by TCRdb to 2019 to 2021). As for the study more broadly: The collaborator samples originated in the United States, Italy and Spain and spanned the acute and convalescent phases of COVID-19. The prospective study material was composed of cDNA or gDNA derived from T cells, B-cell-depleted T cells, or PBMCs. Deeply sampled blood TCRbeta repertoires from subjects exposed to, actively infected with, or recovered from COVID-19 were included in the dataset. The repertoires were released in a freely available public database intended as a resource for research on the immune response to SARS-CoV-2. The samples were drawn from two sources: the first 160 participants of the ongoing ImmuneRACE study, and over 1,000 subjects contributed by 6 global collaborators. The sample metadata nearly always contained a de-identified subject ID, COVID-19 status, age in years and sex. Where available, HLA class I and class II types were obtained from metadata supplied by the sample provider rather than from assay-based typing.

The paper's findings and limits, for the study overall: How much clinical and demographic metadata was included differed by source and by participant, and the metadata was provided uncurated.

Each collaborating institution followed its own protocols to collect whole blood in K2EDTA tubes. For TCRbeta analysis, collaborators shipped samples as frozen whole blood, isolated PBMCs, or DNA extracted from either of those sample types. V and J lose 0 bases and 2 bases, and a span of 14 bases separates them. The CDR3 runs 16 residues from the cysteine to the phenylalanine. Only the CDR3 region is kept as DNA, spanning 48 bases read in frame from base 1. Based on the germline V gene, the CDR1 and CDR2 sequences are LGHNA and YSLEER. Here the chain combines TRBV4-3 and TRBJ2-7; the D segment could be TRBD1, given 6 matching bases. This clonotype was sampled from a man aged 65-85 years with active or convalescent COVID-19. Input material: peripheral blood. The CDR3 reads CASSQEWSGATYEQYF. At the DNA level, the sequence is TGCGCCAGCAGCCAAGAATGGTCAGGGGCGACCTACGAGCAGTACTTC.